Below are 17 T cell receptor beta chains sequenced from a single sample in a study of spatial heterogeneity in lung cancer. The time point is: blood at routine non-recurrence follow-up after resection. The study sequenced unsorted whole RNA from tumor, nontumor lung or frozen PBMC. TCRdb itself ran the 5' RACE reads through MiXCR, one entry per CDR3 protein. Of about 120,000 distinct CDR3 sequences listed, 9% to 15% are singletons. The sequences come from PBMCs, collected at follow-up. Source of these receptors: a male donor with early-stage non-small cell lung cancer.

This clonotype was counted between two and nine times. The CDR3, as DNA: TGTGCCAGCAGCTTGCAGGGTCGGGACGGGACCCAGTACTTC. The encoded protein is CASSLQGRDGTQYF. The chain employs TRBV5-4 and TRBJ2-5, with D perhaps given as TRBD1 or TRBD2 (5 bases each). Trimming removed 1 base at V and 7 bases at J, with 14 bases between. The germline CDR1 and CDR2 sequences are SGHNT and YYREEE (reference sequence). This CDR3 spans 14 amino acids. The entire variable domain, with the rest obtained from reference TRBV5-4 and TRBJ2-5, is as follows: ETGVTQSPTHLIKTRGQQVTLRCSSQSGHNTVSWYQQALGQGPQFIFQYYREEENGRGNFPPRFSGLQFPNYSSELNVNALELDDSALYLCASSLQGRDGTQYFGPGTRLLVL.

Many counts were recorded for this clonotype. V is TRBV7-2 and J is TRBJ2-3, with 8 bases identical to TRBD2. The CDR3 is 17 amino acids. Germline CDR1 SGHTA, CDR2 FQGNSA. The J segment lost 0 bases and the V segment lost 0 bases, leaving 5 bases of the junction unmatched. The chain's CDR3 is CASSLAAGGFSTDTQYF. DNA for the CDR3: TGTGCCAGCAGCTTAGCGGCGGGGGGTTTTAGCACAGATACGCAGTATTTT.

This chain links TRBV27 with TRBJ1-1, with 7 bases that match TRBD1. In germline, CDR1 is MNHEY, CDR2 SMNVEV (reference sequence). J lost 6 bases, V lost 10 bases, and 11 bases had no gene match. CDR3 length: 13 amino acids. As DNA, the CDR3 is TGTGCCAACAGGGGCAGCCAAGGGGCTGAAGCTTTCTTT. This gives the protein CANRGSQGAEAFF.

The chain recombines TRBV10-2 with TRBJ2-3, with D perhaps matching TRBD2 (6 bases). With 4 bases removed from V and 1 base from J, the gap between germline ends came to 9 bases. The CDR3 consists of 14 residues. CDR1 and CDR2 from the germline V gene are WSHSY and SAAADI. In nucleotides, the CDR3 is TGCGCCAGCAGTGTGTCGGGGGGCACAGATACGCAGTATTTT. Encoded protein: CASSVSGGTDTQYF.

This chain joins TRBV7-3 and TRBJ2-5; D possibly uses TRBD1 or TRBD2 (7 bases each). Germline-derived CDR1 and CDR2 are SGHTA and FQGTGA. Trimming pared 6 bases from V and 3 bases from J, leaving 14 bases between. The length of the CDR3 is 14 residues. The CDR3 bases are TGTGCCAGCAGAGCGGGACAGCAGGAAGAGACCCAGTACTTC. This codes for CASRAGQQEETQYF.

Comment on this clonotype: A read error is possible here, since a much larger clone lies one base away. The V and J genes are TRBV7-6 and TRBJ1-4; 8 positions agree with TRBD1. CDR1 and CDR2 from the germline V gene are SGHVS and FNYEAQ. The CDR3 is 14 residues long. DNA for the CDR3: TGTGCCAGCAGCCCTGGCGGGACAGGAGAAAAACTGTTATTT. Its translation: CASSPGGTGEKLLF.

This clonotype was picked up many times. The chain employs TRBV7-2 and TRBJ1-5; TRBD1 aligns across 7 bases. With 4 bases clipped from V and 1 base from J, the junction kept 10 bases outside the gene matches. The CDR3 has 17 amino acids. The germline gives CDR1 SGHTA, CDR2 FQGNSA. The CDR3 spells CASSSPYDRVSNQPQHF. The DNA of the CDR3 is TGTGCCAGCAGCTCCCCGTACGACAGGGTCAGCAATCAGCCCCAGCATTTT.

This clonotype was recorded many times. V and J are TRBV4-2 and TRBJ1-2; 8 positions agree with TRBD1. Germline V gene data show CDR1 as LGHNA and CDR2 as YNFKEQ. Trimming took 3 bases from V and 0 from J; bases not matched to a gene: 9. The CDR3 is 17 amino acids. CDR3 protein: CASSHPDRAGANYGYTF. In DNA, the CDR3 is TGTGCCAGCAGCCACCCGGACAGGGCAGGGGCTAACTATGGCTACACCTTC.

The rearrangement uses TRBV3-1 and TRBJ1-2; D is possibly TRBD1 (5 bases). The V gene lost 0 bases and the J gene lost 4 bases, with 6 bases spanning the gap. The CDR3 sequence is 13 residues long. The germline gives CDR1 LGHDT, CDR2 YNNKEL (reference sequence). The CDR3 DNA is TGTGCCAGCAGCCAAGAAGGGGTCTATGGCTACACCTTC. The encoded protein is CASSQEGVYGYTF.

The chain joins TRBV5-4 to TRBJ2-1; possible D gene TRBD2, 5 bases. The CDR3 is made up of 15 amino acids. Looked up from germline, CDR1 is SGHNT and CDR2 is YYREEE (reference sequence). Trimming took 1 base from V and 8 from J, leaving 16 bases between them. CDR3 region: CASSLSGLPWDEQFF. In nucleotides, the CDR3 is TGTGCCAGCAGCTTGTCAGGACTCCCCTGGGATGAGCAGTTCTTC.

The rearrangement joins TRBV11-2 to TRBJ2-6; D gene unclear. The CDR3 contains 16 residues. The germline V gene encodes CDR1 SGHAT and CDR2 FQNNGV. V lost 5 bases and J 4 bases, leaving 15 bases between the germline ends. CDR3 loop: CASSANLNRGANVLTF. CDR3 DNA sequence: TGTGCCAGCAGCGCAAATTTAAACCGCGGGGCCAACGTCCTGACTTTC.

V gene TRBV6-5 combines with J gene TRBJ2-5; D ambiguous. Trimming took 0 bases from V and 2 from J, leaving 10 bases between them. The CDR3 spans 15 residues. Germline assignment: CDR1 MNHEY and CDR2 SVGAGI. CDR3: CASSYSGSGQETQYF. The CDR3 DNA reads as TGTGCCAGCAGTTACTCCGGTTCCGGTCAAGAGACCCAGTACTTC.

In nucleotides, the CDR3 is TGCGCCAGCAGTGAGTCGAGTGGGGTCGGCACCGGGGAGCTGTTTTTT. It translates to CASSESSGVGTGELFF. V gene TRBV10-2 combines with J gene TRBJ2-2; D unresolved. CDR3 length equals 16 residues. Trimming pared 0 bases from V and 4 bases from J, leaving 12 bases between. Germline loops: CDR1 WSHSY, CDR2 SAAADI.

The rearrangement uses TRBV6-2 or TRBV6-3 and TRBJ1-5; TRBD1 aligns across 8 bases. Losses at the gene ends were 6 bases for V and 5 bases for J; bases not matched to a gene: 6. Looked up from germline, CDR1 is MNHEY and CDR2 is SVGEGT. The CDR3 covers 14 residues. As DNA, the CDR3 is TGTGCCAGCAGGCTGACAGGGGCTTATCAGCCCCAGCATTTT. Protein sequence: CASRLTGAYQPQHF.

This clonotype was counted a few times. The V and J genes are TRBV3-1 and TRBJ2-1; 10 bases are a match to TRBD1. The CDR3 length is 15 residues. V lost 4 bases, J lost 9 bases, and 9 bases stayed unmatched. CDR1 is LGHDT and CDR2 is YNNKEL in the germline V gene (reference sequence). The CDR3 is CASSPGTGDLSEQFF. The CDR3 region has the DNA TGTGCCAGCAGCCCCGGGACAGGGGATTTAAGTGAGCAGTTCTTC.

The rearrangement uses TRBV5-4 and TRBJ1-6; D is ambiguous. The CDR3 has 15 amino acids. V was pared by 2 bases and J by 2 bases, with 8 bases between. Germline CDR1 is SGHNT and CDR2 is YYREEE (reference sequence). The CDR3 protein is CASSLSGTYNSPLHF. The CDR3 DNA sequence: TGTGCCAGCAGCTTATCCGGGACCTATAATTCACCCCTCCACTTT.

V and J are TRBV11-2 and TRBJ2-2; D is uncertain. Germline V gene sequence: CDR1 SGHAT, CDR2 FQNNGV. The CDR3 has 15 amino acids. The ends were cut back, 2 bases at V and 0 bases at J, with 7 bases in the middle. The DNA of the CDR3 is TGTGCCAGCAGCTTACGGCCTGCGAACACCGGGGAGCTGTTTTTT. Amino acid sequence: CASSLRPANTGELFF.